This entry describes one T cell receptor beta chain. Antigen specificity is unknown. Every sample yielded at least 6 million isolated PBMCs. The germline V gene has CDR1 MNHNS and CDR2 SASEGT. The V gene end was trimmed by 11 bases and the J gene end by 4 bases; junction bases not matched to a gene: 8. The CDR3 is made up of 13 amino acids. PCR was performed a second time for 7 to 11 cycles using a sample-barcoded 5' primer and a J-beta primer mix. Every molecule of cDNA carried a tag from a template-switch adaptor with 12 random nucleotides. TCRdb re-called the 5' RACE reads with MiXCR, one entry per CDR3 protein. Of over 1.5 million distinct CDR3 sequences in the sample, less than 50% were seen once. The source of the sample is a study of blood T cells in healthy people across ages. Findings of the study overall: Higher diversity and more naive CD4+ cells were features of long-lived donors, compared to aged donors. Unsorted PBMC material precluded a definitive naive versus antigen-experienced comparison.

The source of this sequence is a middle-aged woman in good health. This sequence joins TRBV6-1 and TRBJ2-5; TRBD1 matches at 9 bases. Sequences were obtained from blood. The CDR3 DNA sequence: TGTGCCGTCAGGGACAGGGCGGTAGAGACCCAGTACTTC. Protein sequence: CAVRDRAVETQYF.